This TCR beta chain was sequenced during a study of blood T cell repertoires in COVID-19. Overall study: In each case, the material was cDNA or gDNA derived from T cells, B-cell-depleted T cells, or PBMCs.

The CDR3 consists of 13 residues. V lost 4 bases and J lost 3, with 9 bases in between. Germline V gives CDR1 WSHSY, CDR2 SAAADI. TCRdb's copy holds only in-frame clones and misses some; the assay was immunoSEQ multiplex PCR. This table holds 250,000 to 300,000 clones, about 88% found once. The sequenced material came from peripheral blood. The genes are TRBV10-2 and TRBJ1-1, with D possibly matching TRBD1 (6 bases). The receptor was derived from a woman in her 30s with COVID-19, enrolled during active disease. CDR3 protein: CASSVGGDTEAFF. As DNA, the CDR3 is TGCGCCAGCAGTGTAGGGGGGGACACTGAAGCTTTCTTT.